This T cell receptor beta chain is from a study of siplizumab effects on memory and regulatory T cells. V lost 2 bases, J lost 4 bases, and 15 bases lay in between. The CDR3 is 15 residues long. Per germline, CDR1 SGHAT and CDR2 FQNNGV. Using immunoSEQ multiplex PCR, the repertoire was profiled, and TCRdb retains in-frame clones only, with some absent. Among about 69,000 clones listed, roughly 88% were seen once. Sequencing used Tregs sorted from blood. This sequence originates from a human donor in good health. V gene TRBV11-2 combines with J gene TRBJ2-7; tentative D call: TRBD2 (6 bases). CDR3 residues: CASSLRRLAGYEQYF. DNA of the CDR3: TGTGCCAGCAGCTTAAGGAGACTGGCGGGGTACGAGCAGTACTTC.